One TCR beta chain is described in this entry. Deletions cut 2 bases from V and 6 bases from J, with 10 bases between. The CDR3 length is 13 residues. Germline CDR1 and CDR2: SNHLY and FYNNEI. The data belong to a study of shared clonotypes between healthy human individuals. Study at large: Used for every donor were three CD4 naive, three CD4 memory, two CD8 naive and one CD8 memory plate.

Here immunoSEQ multiplex PCR was the method, and the copy in TCRdb shows in-frame clones only, minus some. The profile shows some 2.1 million clones, around 95% of them singletons. The chain combines TRBV2 with TRBJ1-2; the D is unclear. The sequence was obtained from a man between 18 and 35 years old in good health. Sequencing was carried out using naive CD4+ T cells sorted from blood. As for subset: CD45RA+ positively selected. The CDR3 DNA reads TGTGCCAGCAGTGAAACGGGTAGCCATGGCTACACCTTC. Its protein product is CASSETGSHGYTF.